This T cell receptor beta chain was sequenced during a study of blood T cell repertoires in COVID-19. Study summary: Specimens from acute and convalescent COVID-19 originated in the United States, Italy and Spain.

Trimming removed 0 bases from V and 0 bases from J, with 6 bases in between. CDR1 is KGHSH and CDR2 is LQKENI in the germline V gene. This CDR3 has 15 amino acids. Seattle's enrolled individuals joined amid active infection and were then monitored longitudinally. TCRdb's copy holds only in-frame clones and misses some; the assay was immunoSEQ multiplex PCR. The repertoire includes roughly 340,000 clones, around 86% of them detected once, and nearly 6.5% sits in the top ten. Source material: peripheral blood. The chain uses TRBV18 and TRBJ1-3; D is uncertain. The sequence was collected from a woman in her fifties or sixties with COVID-19, enrolled during active disease. The CDR3: CASSPPPNSGNTIYF. In DNA form, the CDR3 reads TGTGCCAGCTCACCACCGCCTAACTCTGGAAACACCATATATTTT.